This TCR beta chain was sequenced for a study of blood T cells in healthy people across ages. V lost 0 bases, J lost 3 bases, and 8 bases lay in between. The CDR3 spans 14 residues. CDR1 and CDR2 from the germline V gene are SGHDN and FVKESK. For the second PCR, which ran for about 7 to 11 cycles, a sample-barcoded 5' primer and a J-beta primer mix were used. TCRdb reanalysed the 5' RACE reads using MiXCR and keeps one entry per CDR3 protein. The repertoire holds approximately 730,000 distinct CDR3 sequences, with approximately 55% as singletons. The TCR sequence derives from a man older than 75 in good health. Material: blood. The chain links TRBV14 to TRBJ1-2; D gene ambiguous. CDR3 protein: CASSQDLGYYGYTF. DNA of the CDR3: TGTGCCAGCAGCCAAGATCTAGGGTACTATGGCTACACCTTC.